The 15 T cell receptor beta chains below all came from one sample that was sequenced in a study of T cell responses to AZD1222 COVID-19 vaccine. This table comes from immunoSEQ multiplex PCR, and its TCRdb copy is limited to in-frame clones, with some not included. The sample records 180,000 or so clones, 90% to 95% being singletons. This sample comprised peripheral blood, obtained 28 days after the second AZD1222 dose. These receptors were obtained from an adult who received the AZD1222 COVID-19 vaccine.

The rearrangement links TRBV4-2 to TRBJ1-3; possible D gene TRBD1, 6 bases. CDR1 and CDR2 (germline): LGHNA, YNFKEQ. The CDR3 sequence is 19 residues long. The V gene lost 0 bases and the J gene lost 4 bases, with 22 bases spanning the gap. In nucleotides, the CDR3 is TGTGCCAGCAGCCAAGACCCGCGTTCCGGGACAAACTCCGGAAACACCATATATTTT. The encoded protein is CASSQDPRSGTNSGNTIYF.

A single count supports this clone. The chain carries TRBV19 and TRBJ2-2; 7 nucleotides match TRBD2. The junction had 12 bases not matched to a gene; V was cut back by 11 bases and J by 6 bases. This CDR3 spans 14 amino acids. Germline V gene lookup returns CDR1 LNHDA and CDR2 SQIVND (reference sequence). The CDR3 coding sequence is TGTGCCTCCTGGAGGGGCCGGGGGGCCGGGGAGCTGTTTTTT. Translated, it gives CASWRGRGAGELFF.

The chain joins TRBV6-1 to TRBJ2-7, with D perhaps TRBD1 (5 bases). CDR1 is MNHNS, CDR2 SASEGT, per germline. This CDR3 contains 13 residues. The V and J ends lost 6 bases and 3 bases respectively, with 12 bases between them. The CDR3 loop reads CASRETDFYEQYF. The CDR3 DNA reads as TGTGCCAGCAGAGAGACAGATTTCTACGAGCAGTACTTC.

The V gene is TRBV24-1, the J gene TRBJ1-2; D gene uncertain. CDR1 and CDR2 (germline): KGHDR, SFDVKD. V was trimmed by 1 base and J by 2 bases, leaving 7 bases between them. The CDR3 is made up of 14 amino acids. CDR3 in DNA: TGTGCCACCAGTGATTTTGGGCAGAACTATGGCTACACCTTC. Encoded protein: CATSDFGQNYGYTF.

This clone has a single count. This chain uses TRBV5-5 with TRBJ2-5; the D call may be TRBD1 or TRBD2 (5 bases each). The germline V and J ends were trimmed by 2 bases and 2 bases, with 10 bases remaining between them. CDR1 SGHKS and CDR2 YYEKEE come from the germline V gene (reference sequence). CDR3 length: 14 residues. CDR3 nucleotides: TGTGCCAGCAGCTTAGAGGGGATTCAAGAGACCCAGTACTTC. It encodes CASSLEGIQETQYF.

This clone was observed a few times. The genes are TRBV12-3 or TRBV12-4 and TRBJ2-1; TRBD1 aligns across 7 bases. Trimming at V came to 6 bases and at J to 6 bases, leaving 5 bases not matched to a gene. The CDR3 runs 13 residues. The CDR3 nucleotides are TGTGCCAGCAGCCCAGACAGGGCCAATGAGCAGTTCTTC. Its protein product is CASSPDRANEQFF.

The rearrangement joins TRBV6-1 to TRBJ1-1; 10 bases align to TRBD1. CDR3 length equals 17 residues. The J segment lost 0 bases and the V segment lost 3 bases, leaving 7 bases of the junction unmatched. The germline V gene has CDR1 MNHNS and CDR2 SASEGT. The CDR3 sequence is CASSDRDRGIMNTEAFF. The CDR3 bases are TGTGCCAGCAGTGACCGGGACAGGGGAATCATGAACACTGAAGCTTTCTTT.

Notes on this clone: One end of the junction fails to match germline, which may point to a read error. The chain couples TRBV20-1 to TRBJ1-2; the match to TRBD1 covers 7 bases. This CDR3 has 11 amino acids. Germline loops: CDR1 DFQATT, CDR2 SNEGSKA (reference sequence). The DNA for the CDR3 is TGCAGTGCTAGCCAGGACAGGCCTCTCTCCTTC. This codes for CSASQDRPLSF.

The CDR3 DNA is TGTGCCAGTAGTATTGCGCACCCTTCAGGAGCGGGGTACCAAGAGACCCAGTACTTC. Amino acid sequence: CASSIAHPSGAGYQETQYF. The chain combines TRBV19 with TRBJ2-5; 7 bases are a match to TRBD2. V lost 3 bases and J lost 0; bases outside the gene matches: 16. The CDR3 sequence is 19 residues long. Germline assignment: CDR1 LNHDA and CDR2 SQIVND (reference sequence).

Concerning this clone itself: Other DNA sequences within the sample encode an identical CDR3. This chain joins TRBV3-1 (or the pseudogene TRBV3-2) and TRBJ1-3; D is unclear. The length of the CDR3 is 14 residues. Germline V gene data show CDR1 as LGHDT and CDR2 as YNNKEL (reference sequence). V lost 4 bases and J 0 bases, leaving 7 bases between the germline ends. This CDR3 is CASSPTDSGNTIYF. CDR3 DNA: TGTGCCAGCAGCCCTACTGACTCTGGAAACACCATATATTTT.

The chain recombines TRBV29-1 with TRBJ2-4; D is undetermined. This CDR3 has 13 residues. V lost 2 bases, J lost 8 bases, and 13 bases lay in between. Per the germline V gene, CDR1 is SQVTM and CDR2 is ANQGSEA. In nucleotides, the CDR3 is TGCAGCGTTGAAACCGGTAATTGGGACATTCAGTACTTC. The encoded protein is CSVETGNWDIQYF. Using reference TRBV29-1 and TRBJ2-4 for the parts outside the CDR3, the full variable domain is SAVISQKPSRDICQRGTSLTIQCQVDSQVTMMFWYRQQPGQSLTLIATANQGSEATYESGFVIDKFPISRPNLTFSTLTVSNMSPEDSSIYLCSVETGNWDIQYFGAGTRLSVL.

J is TRBJ2-1 and V is TRBV3-1 (or the pseudogene TRBV3-2); possibly TRBD1 for D (7 bases). The CDR3 extends over 15 amino acids. V was trimmed by 1 base and J by 3 bases, leaving 10 bases between them. Germline V lookup: CDR1 LGHDT, CDR2 YNNKEL (reference sequence). For the CDR3, the DNA is TGTGCCAGCAGCCAAGGACAGGGAGGCTACAATGAGCAGTTCTTC. Protein: CASSQGQGGYNEQFF.

This chain uses TRBV18 with TRBJ1-1; no reliable D call. Deletions cut 2 bases from V and 2 bases from J, with 6 bases between. The CDR3 sequence is 13 residues long. The V gene's germline CDR1 is KGHSH and CDR2 LQKENI. CDR3 protein: CASSPRVNTEAFF. In DNA form, the CDR3 reads TGTGCCAGCTCACCAAGGGTAAACACTGAAGCTTTCTTT.

The chain couples TRBV5-4 to TRBJ1-4, with a possible D match to TRBD1 (6 bases). Germline loops: CDR1 SGHNT, CDR2 YYREEE (reference sequence). The CDR3 has 16 amino acids. V gave up 4 bases and J gave up 7 bases, with 20 bases separating them. This CDR3 is CASSPDLQGGSEKLFF. The CDR3 coding sequence is TGTGCCAGCAGCCCCGACCTACAGGGAGGTAGTGAAAAACTGTTTTTT.

V usage is TRBV18 and J usage is TRBJ2-7; D gene uncertain. Trimming took 4 bases from V and 3 from J, leaving 7 bases between them. Germline V gives CDR1 KGHSH, CDR2 LQKENI. The CDR3 loop spans 12 amino acids. The CDR3 protein is CASSQDGYEQYF. The CDR3, as DNA: TGTGCCAGCTCACAGGACGGCTACGAGCAGTACTTC.